Below, one TCR beta chain is given with its context. Its antigen is as yet unknown. Profiled with immunoSEQ multiplex PCR; TCRdb holds only in-frame clones, not every one. In the table there are about 15,000 clones, around 50% of which are singletons. This sample stems from a study of Tregs in tolerant kidney transplant recipients. Study as a whole: Related graft donors supplied nonmyeloablative bone marrow transplants, and mixed chimerism was transient.

Study outcomes and limitations: Tolerant patients' donor-specific Tregs expanded beyond overall Tregs, suggesting antigen-driven growth. Findings come from small patient numbers and require larger validation.

V lost 0 bases and J 6 bases, leaving 7 bases between the germline ends. Germline CDR1 is SGHRS and CDR2 is YFSETQ. The CDR3 loop spans 13 amino acids. After approximately 6 days with irradiated graft donor PBMCs, CFSE-labeled recipient PBMCs were FACS-sorted. The sequence came from a human patient who received a combined kidney and bone marrow transplant. Specimen: CD4+ T cells from blood cultured with allogeneic cells, collected before the transplant. The chain is built from TRBV5-1 and TRBJ1-5; D remains ambiguous. The CDR3 sequence is CASSLGEFQPQHF. The CDR3 DNA follows: TGCGCCAGCAGCTTGGGAGAGTTTCAGCCCCAGCATTTT.